This TCR beta chain was obtained from a study of T cells after yellow fever vaccination. Overall study: Each low-cell-number fraction was prepared by means of SMART-Seq v4 Ultra Low Input. Study-wide results and caveats: The study re-detected most primary-vaccination clones after the booster (approximately 96% CD4, roughly 90% CD8). The study noted that FACS-sorted repertoires could contain abundant clonotypes contaminating from the bulk population.

For TCR, cDNA came from 5'RACE template switching, which added a universal primer site and UMIs. From the 5' RACE reads, TCRdb called clonotypes with MiXCR, one entry per CDR3 protein. The sample yields a few hundred thousand distinct CDR3 sequences, approximately 3.9% seen once. There are 15 residues in the CDR3. Germline V gene lookup returns CDR1 SGHTA and CDR2 FQGTGA. V lost 3 bases and J lost 4; bases outside the gene matches: 4. This clonotype occurred many times. Its antigen is not identified. The TCR sequence derives from a man in his late teens or twenties who received the YFV17D yellow fever vaccine. The specimen was PBMCs, collected on the day of the yellow fever booster vaccination. The chain links TRBV7-3 to TRBJ2-2, with 8 bases matching TRBD2. The CDR3 is CASSFGLASTGELFF. CDR3 DNA: TGTGCCAGCAGCTTTGGACTAGCAAGCACCGGGGAGCTGTTTTTT.